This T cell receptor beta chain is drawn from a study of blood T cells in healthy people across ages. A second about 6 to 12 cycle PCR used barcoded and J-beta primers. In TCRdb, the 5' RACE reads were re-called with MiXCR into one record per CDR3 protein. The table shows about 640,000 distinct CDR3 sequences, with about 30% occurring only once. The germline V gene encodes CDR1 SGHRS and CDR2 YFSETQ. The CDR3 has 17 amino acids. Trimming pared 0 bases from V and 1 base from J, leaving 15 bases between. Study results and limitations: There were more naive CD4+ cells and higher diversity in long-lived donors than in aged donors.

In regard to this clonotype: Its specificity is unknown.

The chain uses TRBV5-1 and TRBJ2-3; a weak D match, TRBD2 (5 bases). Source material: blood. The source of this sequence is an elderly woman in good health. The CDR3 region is CASSLGTRPAGTDTQYF. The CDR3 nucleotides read TGCGCCAGCAGCTTGGGGACTCGCCCTGCAGGCACAGATACGCAGTATTTT. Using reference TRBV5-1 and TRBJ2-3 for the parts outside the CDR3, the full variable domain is KAGVTQTPRYLIKTRGQQVTLSCSPISGHRSVSWYQQTPGQGLQFLFEYFSETQRNKGNFPGRFSGRQFSNSRSEMNVSTLELGDSALYLCASSLGTRPAGTDTQYFGPGTRLTVL.